The TCR beta chain under discussion was sequenced for a study of prognosis after radiotherapy for stage I lung cancer. Study-level information: SBRT spanned 3 to 5 fractions, reaching a biologically effective dose of at least 100 Gy.

Between the trimmed V and J ends, which lost 5 bases and 4 bases, there was a span of 18 bases. This CDR3 contains 16 residues. Germline lookup yields CDR1 MRHNA and CDR2 SNTAGT. In the case of this clonotype: Since a far larger clone is one base different, this is likely a read error.

The genomic DNA TCR beta CDR3 region underwent two rounds of multiplex PCR. Gene-specific primers for each TRBV and TRBJ gene drove first-round PCR. TCRdb reanalysed the multiplex PCR reads using MiXCR and keeps one entry per CDR3 protein. Altogether 15,000 to 20,000 distinct CDR3 sequences are present, 50% being singletons, with the ten largest covering 32%. This TCR derives from a donor aged 50 or older with non-small cell lung cancer. The chain combines TRBV6-4 with TRBJ1-5; D is uncertain. Sequenced here: PBMCs, sampled before or after stereotactic body radiation therapy (not recorded which). CDR3 nucleotides: TGTGCCAGCAGTTACCCCTATGATTGGAGGAATCAGCCCCAGCATTTT. This sequence encodes CASSYPYDWRNQPQHF.